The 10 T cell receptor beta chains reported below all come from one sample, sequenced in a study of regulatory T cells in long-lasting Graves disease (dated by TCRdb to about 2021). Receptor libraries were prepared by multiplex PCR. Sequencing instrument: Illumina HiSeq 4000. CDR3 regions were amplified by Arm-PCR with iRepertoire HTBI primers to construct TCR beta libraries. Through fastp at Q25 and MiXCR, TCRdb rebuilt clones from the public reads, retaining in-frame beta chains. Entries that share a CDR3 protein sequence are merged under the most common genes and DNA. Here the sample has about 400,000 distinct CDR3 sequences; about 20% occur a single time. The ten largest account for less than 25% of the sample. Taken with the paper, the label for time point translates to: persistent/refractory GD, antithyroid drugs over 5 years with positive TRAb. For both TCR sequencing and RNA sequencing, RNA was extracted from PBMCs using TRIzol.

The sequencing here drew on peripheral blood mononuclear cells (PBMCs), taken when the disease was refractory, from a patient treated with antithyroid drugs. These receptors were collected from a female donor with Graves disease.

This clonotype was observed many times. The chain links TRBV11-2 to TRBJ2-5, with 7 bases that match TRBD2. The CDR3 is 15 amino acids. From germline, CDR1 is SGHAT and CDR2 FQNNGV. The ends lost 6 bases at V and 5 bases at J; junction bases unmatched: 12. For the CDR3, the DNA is TGTGCCAGCAGGGCAGTGGGCGGGAGCGTGGAGACCCAGTACTTC. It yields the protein CASRAVGGSVETQYF.

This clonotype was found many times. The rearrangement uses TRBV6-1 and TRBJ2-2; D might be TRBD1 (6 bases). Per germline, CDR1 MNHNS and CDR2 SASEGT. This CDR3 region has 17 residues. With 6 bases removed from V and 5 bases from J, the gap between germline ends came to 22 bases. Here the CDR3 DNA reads TGTGCCAGCAGGCCCCCGGCCCAGGGGAGACAGACCGGGGAGCTGTTTTTT. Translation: CASRPPAQGRQTGELFF.

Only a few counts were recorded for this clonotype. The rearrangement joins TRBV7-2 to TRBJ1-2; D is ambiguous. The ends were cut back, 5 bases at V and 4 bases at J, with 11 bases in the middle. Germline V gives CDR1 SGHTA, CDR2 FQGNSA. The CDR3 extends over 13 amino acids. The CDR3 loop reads CASSIDIVYGYTF. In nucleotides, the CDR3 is TGTGCCAGCAGCATAGACATCGTCTATGGCTACACCTTC.

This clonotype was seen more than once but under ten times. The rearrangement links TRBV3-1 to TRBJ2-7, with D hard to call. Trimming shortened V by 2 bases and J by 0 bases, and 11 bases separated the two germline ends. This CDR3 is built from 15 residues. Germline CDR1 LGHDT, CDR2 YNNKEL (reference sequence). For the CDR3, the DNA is TGTGCCAGCAGCCAATTTGCGAGGCCCTCCTACGAGCAGTACTTC. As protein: CASSQFARPSYEQYF.

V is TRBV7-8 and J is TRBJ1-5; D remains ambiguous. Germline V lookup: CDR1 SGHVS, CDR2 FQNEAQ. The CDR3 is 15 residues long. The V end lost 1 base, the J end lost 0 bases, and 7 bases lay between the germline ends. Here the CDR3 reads CASSLVTTSNQPQHF. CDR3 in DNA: TGTGCCAGCAGCTTAGTGACTACTAGCAATCAGCCCCAGCATTTT.

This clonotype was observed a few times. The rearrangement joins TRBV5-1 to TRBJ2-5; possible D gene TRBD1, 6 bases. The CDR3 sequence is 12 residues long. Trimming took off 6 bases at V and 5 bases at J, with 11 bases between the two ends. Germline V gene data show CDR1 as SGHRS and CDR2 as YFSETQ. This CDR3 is CASNEGEETQYF. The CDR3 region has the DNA TGCGCCAGCAACGAGGGGGAGGAGACCCAGTACTTC.

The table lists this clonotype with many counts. CDR3 amino acids: CAISDGGRETQYF. CDR3 DNA: TGTGCCATCAGTGACGGGGGGCGAGAGACCCAGTACTTC. The chain couples TRBV10-3 to TRBJ2-5, with a tentative D call TRBD2 (7 bases). Trimming pared 3 bases from V and 4 bases from J, leaving 9 bases between. The CDR3 is made up of 13 amino acids. Germline-derived CDR1 and CDR2 are ENHRY and SYGVKD.

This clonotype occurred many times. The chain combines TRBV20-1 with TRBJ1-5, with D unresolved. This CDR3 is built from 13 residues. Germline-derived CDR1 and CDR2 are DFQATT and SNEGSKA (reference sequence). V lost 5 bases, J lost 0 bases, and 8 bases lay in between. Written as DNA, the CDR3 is TGCAGTGCTTTTGACCGTAGCAATCAGCCCCAGCATTTT. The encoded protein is CSAFDRSNQPQHF.

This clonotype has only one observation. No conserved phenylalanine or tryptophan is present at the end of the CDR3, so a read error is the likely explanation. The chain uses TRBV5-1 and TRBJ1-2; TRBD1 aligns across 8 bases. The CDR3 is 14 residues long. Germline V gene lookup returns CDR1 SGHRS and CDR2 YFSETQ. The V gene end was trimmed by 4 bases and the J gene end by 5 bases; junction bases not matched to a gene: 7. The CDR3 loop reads CASSRRGQEYGYTS. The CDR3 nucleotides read TGCGCCAGCAGCCGCAGGGGGCAGGAGTATGGCTACACCTCC.

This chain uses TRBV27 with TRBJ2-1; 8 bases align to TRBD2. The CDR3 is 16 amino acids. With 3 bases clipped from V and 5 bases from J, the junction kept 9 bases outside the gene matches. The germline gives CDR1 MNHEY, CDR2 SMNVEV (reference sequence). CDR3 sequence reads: CASSFTIWREDNEQFF. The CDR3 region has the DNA TGTGCCAGCAGTTTTACTATTTGGCGGGAGGACAATGAGCAGTTCTTC.